This T cell receptor beta chain derives from a study of technical replicates of blood from several donors. CDR3 size: 17 residues. V dropped 5 bases and J dropped 0; count of bases not matched to a gene: 11. Per germline, CDR1 SGHNT and CDR2 YENEEA. The protocol was immunoSEQ multiplex PCR, while the TCRdb copy is restricted to in-frame clones and leaves out a portion. The data hold about 88,000 clones, with around 94% observed a single time. The sequencing sample was made of T cells isolated from PBMCs. The TCR comes from a human donor in good health. The V gene is TRBV11-3, the J gene TRBJ1-1; 8 bases are shared with TRBD1. CDR3: CASSDPGGFDVNTEAFF. CDR3 bases: TGTGCCAGCAGCGACCCAGGGGGCTTTGACGTGAACACTGAAGCTTTCTTT.